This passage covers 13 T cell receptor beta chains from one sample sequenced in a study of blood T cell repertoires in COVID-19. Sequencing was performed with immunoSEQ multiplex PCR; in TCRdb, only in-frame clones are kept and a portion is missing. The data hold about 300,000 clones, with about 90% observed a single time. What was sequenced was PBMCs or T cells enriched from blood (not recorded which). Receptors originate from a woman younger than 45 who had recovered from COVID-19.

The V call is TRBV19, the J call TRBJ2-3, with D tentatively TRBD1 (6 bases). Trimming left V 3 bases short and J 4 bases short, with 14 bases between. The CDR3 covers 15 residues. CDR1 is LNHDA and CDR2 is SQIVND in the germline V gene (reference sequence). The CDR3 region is CASSMTGGGADTQYF. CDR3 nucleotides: TGTGCCAGTAGTATGACAGGTGGGGGAGCAGATACGCAGTATTTT.

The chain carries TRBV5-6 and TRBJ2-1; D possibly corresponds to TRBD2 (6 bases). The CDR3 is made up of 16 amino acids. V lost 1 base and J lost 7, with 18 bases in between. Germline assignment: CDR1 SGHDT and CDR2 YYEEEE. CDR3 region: CASSLLAAGNGNEQFF. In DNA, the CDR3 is TGTGCCAGCAGCTTGCTCGCGGCGGGGAACGGGAATGAGCAGTTCTTC.

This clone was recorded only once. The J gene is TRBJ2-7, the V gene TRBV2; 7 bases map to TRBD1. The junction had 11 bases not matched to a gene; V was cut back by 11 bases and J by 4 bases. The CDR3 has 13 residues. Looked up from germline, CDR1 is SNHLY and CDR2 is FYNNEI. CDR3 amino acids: CACRPTGTYEQYF. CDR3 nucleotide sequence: TGTGCCTGCCGTCCGACAGGGACGTACGAGCAGTACTTC.

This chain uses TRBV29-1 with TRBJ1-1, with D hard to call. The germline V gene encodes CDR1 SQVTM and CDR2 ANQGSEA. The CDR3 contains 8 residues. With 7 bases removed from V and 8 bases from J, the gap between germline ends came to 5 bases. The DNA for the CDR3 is TGCAGCGCCGGGGAAGCTTTCTTT. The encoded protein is CSAGEAFF.

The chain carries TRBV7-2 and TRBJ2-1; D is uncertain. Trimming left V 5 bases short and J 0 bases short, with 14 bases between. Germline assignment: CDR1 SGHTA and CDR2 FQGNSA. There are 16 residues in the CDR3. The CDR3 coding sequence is TGTGCCAGCAGCCGCCCCGTGGTTAGCTCCTACAATGAGCAGTTCTTC. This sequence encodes CASSRPVVSSYNEQFF.

In nucleotides, the CDR3 is TGTGCCAGCAGCCCCACACCAAAGAACTACGAGCAGTACTTC. It yields the protein CASSPTPKNYEQYF. The chain recombines TRBV7-6 with TRBJ2-7; D call uncertain. This CDR3 comprises 14 residues. V dropped 5 bases and J dropped 3 bases, with 14 bases sitting between them. CDR1 and CDR2 (germline): SGHVS, FNYEAQ.

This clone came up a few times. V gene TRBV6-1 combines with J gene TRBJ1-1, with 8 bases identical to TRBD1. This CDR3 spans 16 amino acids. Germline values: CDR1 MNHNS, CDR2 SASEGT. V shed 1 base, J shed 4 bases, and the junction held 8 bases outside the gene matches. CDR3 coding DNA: TGTGCCAGCAGTGAAGGACAGGGGAGAGTAGGCACTGAAGCTTTCTTT. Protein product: CASSEGQGRVGTEAFF.

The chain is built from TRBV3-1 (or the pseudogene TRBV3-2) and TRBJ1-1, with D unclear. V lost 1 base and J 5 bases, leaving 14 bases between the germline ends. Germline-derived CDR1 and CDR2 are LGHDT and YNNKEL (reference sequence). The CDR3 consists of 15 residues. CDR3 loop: CASSQGWQAGTEAFF. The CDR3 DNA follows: TGTGCCAGCAGCCAAGGATGGCAGGCAGGAACTGAAGCTTTCTTT.

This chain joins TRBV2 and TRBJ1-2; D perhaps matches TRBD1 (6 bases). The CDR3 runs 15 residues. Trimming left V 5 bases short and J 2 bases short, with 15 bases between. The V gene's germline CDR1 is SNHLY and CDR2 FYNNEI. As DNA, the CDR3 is TGTGCCAGCAGTCTAAGCATCCAGGGGAACTATGGCTACACCTTC. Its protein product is CASSLSIQGNYGYTF. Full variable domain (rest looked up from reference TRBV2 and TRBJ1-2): EPEVTQTPSHQVTQMGQEVILRCVPISNHLYFYWYRQILGQKVEFLVSFYNNEISEKSEIFDDQFSVERPDGSNFTLKIRSTKLEDSAMYFCASSLSIQGNYGYTFGSGTRLTVV.

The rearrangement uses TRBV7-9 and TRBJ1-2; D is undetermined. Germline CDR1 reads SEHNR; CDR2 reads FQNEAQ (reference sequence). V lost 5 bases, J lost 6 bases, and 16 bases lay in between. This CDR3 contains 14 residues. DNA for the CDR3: TGTGCCAGCAGCCCCCCGCCCCCTACCCATGGCTACACCTTC. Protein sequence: CASSPPPPTHGYTF.

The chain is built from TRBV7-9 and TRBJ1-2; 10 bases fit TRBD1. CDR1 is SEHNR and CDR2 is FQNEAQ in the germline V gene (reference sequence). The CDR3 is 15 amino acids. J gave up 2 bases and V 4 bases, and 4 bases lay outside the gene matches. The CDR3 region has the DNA TGTGCCAGCAGCTCCGGGACAGGGGTGAACTATGGCTACACCTTC. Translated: CASSSGTGVNYGYTF.

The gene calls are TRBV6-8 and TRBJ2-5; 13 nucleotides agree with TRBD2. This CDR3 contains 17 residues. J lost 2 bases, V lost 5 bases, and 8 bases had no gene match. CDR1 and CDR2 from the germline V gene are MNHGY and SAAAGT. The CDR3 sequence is CASSPAGTSGTQETQYF. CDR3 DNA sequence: TGTGCCAGCAGTCCCGCAGGGACTAGCGGGACTCAAGAGACCCAGTACTTC.

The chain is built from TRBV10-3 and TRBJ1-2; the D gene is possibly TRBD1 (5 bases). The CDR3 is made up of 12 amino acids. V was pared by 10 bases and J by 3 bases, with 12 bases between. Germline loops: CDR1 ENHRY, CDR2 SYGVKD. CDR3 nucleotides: TGTGCCACAAGAACAGGTGACTATGGCTACACCTTC. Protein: CATRTGDYGYTF.